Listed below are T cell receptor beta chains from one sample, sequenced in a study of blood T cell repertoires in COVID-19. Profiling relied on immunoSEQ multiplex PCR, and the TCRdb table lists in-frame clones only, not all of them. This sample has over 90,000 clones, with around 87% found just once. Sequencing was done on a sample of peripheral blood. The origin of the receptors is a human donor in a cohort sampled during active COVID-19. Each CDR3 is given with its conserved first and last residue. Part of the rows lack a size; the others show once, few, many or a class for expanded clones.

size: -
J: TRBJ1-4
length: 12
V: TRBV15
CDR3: CATSRDGEKLFF

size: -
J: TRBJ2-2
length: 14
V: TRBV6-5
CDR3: CASRGRGSSGELFF

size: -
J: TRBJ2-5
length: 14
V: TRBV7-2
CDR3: CASSLRRNQETQYF

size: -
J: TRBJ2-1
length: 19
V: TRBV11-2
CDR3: CASRPLAGGPGRFYNEQFF

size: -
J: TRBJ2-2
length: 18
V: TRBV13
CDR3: CASSSLGLAGVNTGELFF

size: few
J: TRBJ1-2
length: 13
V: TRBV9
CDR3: CASSEGGDGGYTF

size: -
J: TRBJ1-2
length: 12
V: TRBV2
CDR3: CASSRGAYGYTF

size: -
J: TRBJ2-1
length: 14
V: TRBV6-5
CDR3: CASTQLGRAGEQFF

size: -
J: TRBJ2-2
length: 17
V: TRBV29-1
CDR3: CSVEGLSGAANTGELFF

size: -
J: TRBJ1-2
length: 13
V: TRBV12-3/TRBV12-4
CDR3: CASSREGQLGYTF

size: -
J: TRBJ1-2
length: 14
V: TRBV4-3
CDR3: CASSQNTGNYGYTF

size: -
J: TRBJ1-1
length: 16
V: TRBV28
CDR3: CASSKTPDRVNTEAFF

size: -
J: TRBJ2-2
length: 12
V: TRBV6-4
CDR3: CASSSHTGELFF

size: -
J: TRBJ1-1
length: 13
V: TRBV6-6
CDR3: CAICRGVGTEAFF

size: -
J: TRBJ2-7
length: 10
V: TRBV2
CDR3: CASRTNEQYF

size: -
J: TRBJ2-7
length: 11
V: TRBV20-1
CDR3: CSALMGGEQYF

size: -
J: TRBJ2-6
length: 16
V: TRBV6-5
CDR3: CASSYSRGSGANVLTF

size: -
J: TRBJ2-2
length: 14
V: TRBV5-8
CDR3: CASSWGTGVGELFF

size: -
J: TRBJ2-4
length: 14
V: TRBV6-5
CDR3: CASKTDRGPNIQYF

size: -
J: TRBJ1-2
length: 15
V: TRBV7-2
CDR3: CASSLVTGPSYGYTF

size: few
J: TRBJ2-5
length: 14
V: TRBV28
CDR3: CASSLVGGSETQYF

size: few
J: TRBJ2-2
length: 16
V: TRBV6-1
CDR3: CASSEGWGADTGELFF

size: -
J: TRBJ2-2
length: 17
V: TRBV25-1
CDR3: CASSESGQGRGTGELFF

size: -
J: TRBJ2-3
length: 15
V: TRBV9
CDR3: CASSPGTGPPDTQYF

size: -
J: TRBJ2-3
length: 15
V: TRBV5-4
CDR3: CASSLDRGHTDTQYF

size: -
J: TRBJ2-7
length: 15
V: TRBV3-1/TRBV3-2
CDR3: CASSHSVTGYYEQYF

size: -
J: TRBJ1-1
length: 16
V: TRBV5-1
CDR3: CASSSGTALGDTEAFF

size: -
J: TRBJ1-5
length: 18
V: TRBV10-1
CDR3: CASSESGLRQGYNQPQHF

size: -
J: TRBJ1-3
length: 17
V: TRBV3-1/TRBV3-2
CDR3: CASSQAWSGSSGNTIYF

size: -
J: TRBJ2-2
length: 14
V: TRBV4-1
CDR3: CASSFRQGTGELFF

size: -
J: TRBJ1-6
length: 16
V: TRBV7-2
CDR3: CASSLAGQQGLSPLHF